The present TCR beta chain was sequenced within a study of shared clonotypes between healthy human individuals. This CDR3 has 17 amino acids. Trimming pared 10 bases from V and 2 bases from J, leaving 24 bases between. CDR1 is MDHEN and CDR2 is SYDVKM in the germline V gene. The method was immunoSEQ multiplex PCR; TCRdb's version includes in-frame clones alone and lacks a portion of them. The table has approximately 530,000 clones, more than 95% seen once. The gene calls are TRBV28 and TRBJ2-1, with D maybe TRBD2 (6 bases). The TCR comes from a woman in her 30s in good health. The sequenced sample consisted of naive CD4+ T cells sorted from blood. The subset denotes: CD45RA+ positively selected. The CDR3 region is CATHPTAREQAYNEQFF. DNA of the CDR3: TGTGCCACCCACCCAACGGCCCGGGAGCAGGCCTACAATGAGCAGTTCTTC.